Following are 27 T cell receptor beta chains from one sample sequenced in a study of graft-versus-host responses after intestinal transplantation (dated by TCRdb to the early 2020s). No antigen has been assigned to these receptors. The time point label of this sample denotes: cells obtained before transplantation from donor or recipient. The library was made by the immunoSEQ multiplex PCR assay. Entries here come from immuneACCESS through TCRdb and include only in-frame sequences with V and J called. Some clones fail to appear in such tables; in the studies checked, an unresolved V gene covers under half of the shortfall, and the cause of the remainder is unknown. For this sample the table gives around 100,000 clones, of which more than 90% were detected only once. The leading ten clones occupy roughly 0.23% of the sample. The sample consisted of unstimulated CD4+ T cells sorted from spleen or lymph node cells, taken before transplant. The receptor set was obtained from a human donor who was the organ donor for an intestinal transplant.

The sample holds one count of this clone. The rearrangement joins TRBV19 to TRBJ1-1; no reliable D call. The CDR3 runs 11 residues. The germline V gene encodes CDR1 LNHDA and CDR2 SQIVND (reference sequence). V was shortened by 9 bases and J by 3 bases, with 8 bases between the two germline ends. The CDR3 spells CASREDTEAFF. Written as DNA, the CDR3 is TGTGCCAGCCGGGAGGACACTGAAGCTTTCTTT.

This chain joins TRBV4-2 and TRBJ2-2, with D maybe TRBD2 (5 bases). Trimming cost V 0 bases and J 6 bases, with 8 bases left between them. The germline gives CDR1 LGHNA, CDR2 YNFKEQ. The CDR3 loop spans 14 amino acids. The DNA of the CDR3 is TGTGCCAGCAGCCAAGATTCGGGGTCCGGGGAGCTGTTTTTT. Protein: CASSQDSGSGELFF.

The chain is built from TRBV19 and TRBJ1-2, with unresolved D. The CDR3 contains 15 residues. Trimming took off 5 bases at V and 0 bases at J, with 13 bases between the two ends. Germline V gene data show CDR1 as LNHDA and CDR2 as SQIVND (reference sequence). CDR3 nucleotide sequence: TGTGCCAGTAGTCAAATACGGACGGCTAACTATGGCTACACCTTC. Residues: CASSQIRTANYGYTF.

The rearrangement joins TRBV5-1 to TRBJ1-1; a possible D gene is TRBD1 (6 bases). Per the germline V gene, CDR1 is SGHRS and CDR2 is YFSETQ. The CDR3 contains 13 residues. Trimming pared 5 bases from V and 0 bases from J, leaving 8 bases between. CDR3 in DNA: TGCGCCAGCAGAGGACAGCTGAACACTGAAGCTTTCTTT. Encoded protein: CASRGQLNTEAFF.

The V call is TRBV20-1, the J call TRBJ2-7; D gene unclear. This CDR3 region has 11 residues. Germline V gives CDR1 DFQATT, CDR2 SNEGSKA (reference sequence). Deletions cut 2 bases from V and 5 bases from J, with 7 bases between. The CDR3 region is CSARLGHEQYF. Written as DNA, the CDR3 is TGCAGTGCTAGACTAGGACACGAGCAGTACTTC.

The genes are TRBV6-5 and TRBJ2-2, with a weak D call TRBD2 (6 bases). The V end lost 4 bases, the J end lost 5 bases, and 11 bases lay between the germline ends. CDR3 length equals 14 residues. The germline V gene has CDR1 MNHEY and CDR2 SVGAGI. The CDR3 nucleotides are TGTGCCAGCAGTTTAGGGAGGACTACCGGGGAGCTGTTTTTT. Translation gives CASSLGRTTGELFF.

CDR3 bases: TGTGCCAGCAGCTTAGATATAGGGACTAGCGTTAGGAGCTCCTACGAGCAGTACTTC. It codes for CASSLDIGTSVRSSYEQYF. The chain employs TRBV7-8 and TRBJ2-7; the match to TRBD2 covers 10 bases. CDR1 and CDR2 from the germline V gene are SGHVS and FQNEAQ. This CDR3 is built from 19 residues. V lost 1 base, J lost 0 bases, and 12 bases stayed unmatched.

The CDR3 loop is CSALRKETQYF. CDR3 bases: TGCAGTGCTCTGCGCAAAGAGACCCAGTACTTC. The chain has TRBV20-1 and TRBJ2-5; D remains unclear. Trimming left V 5 bases short and J 3 bases short, with 7 bases between. There are 11 residues in the CDR3. CDR1 is DFQATT, CDR2 SNEGSKA, per germline (reference sequence).

This chain connects TRBV25-1 to TRBJ2-3; D possibly corresponds to TRBD1 (5 bases). The CDR3 sequence is 13 residues long. Germline V gene data show CDR1 as MGHDK and CDR2 as SYGVNS. Trimming took off 6 bases at V and 5 bases at J, with 12 bases between the two ends. CDR3 DNA sequence: TGTGCCAGCAGAAAGTGGCAGGGAGATACGCAGTATTTT. This gives the protein CASRKWQGDTQYF.

This clone was picked up one time. The gene calls are TRBV30 and TRBJ2-4, with TRBD2 matching 9 bases. V shed 3 bases and J 0 bases; nucleotides not matched to a gene: 3. The CDR3 is 15 amino acids. The V gene's germline CDR1 is GTSNPN and CDR2 SVGIG (reference sequence). CDR3: CAWRLAGEAKNIQYF. For the CDR3, the DNA is TGTGCCTGGAGGTTAGCGGGAGAAGCCAAAAACATTCAGTACTTC.

This clone was detected only a few times. The chain uses TRBV5-8 and TRBJ2-3; 7 bases line up with TRBD2. Germline loops: CDR1 SGHTS, CDR2 YDEGEE. CDR3 length: 15 amino acids. The J segment lost 0 bases and the V segment lost 1 base, leaving 2 bases of the junction unmatched. The CDR3 sequence is CASSLYSGSTDTQYF. DNA for the CDR3: TGTGCCAGCAGCTTGTATAGCGGGAGCACAGATACGCAGTATTTT.

The chain has TRBV29-1 and TRBJ2-3; TRBD2 is a possible D gene (6 bases). The CDR3 covers 13 residues. V dropped 7 bases and J dropped 3 bases, with 14 bases sitting between them. Germline CDR1 is SQVTM and CDR2 is ANQGSEA. The CDR3 nucleotides are TGCAGCGCCCGTCCCGGGAGTACAGATACGCAGTATTTT. Translation gives CSARPGSTDTQYF.

The rearrangement links TRBV7-2 to TRBJ2-1; the match to TRBD2 covers 8 bases. CDR3 length equals 16 residues. CDR1 is SGHTA and CDR2 is FQGNSA in the germline V gene. V dropped 3 bases and J dropped 6; count of bases not matched to a gene: 10. The chain's CDR3 is CASSFHRGSGANEQFF. CDR3 in DNA: TGTGCCAGCAGCTTCCACCGGGGTAGCGGGGCCAATGAGCAGTTCTTC.

The chain recombines TRBV5-1 with TRBJ2-3; the match to TRBD2 covers 9 bases. This CDR3 is built from 15 residues. V lost 0 bases to trimming and J lost 6 bases; unmatched junction nucleotides: 5. Germline V gives CDR1 SGHRS, CDR2 YFSETQ. Here the CDR3 reads CASSLVVAGDDTQYF. The CDR3 nucleotides are TGCGCCAGCAGCTTGGTGGTAGCGGGAGACGATACGCAGTATTTT.

CDR3 in DNA: TGTGCCAGCAGCCCCGGGACTAGCGTGGGGGAGCTGTTTTTT. This encodes CASSPGTSVGELFF. The gene calls are TRBV7-9 and TRBJ2-2; 10 bases match TRBD2. V shed 5 bases, J shed 8 bases, and the junction held 5 bases outside the gene matches. There are 14 residues in the CDR3. CDR1 is SEHNR, CDR2 FQNEAQ, per germline (reference sequence).

CDR3 region: CASNRPNQPQHF. The CDR3 region has the DNA TGTGCCAGCAACAGGCCTAATCAGCCCCAGCATTTT. The V gene is TRBV6-1, the J gene TRBJ1-5, with D tentatively TRBD1 (5 bases). Germline values: CDR1 MNHNS, CDR2 SASEGT. Trimming pared 7 bases from V and 4 bases from J, leaving 8 bases between. The CDR3 totals 12 residues.

The rearrangement uses TRBV2 and TRBJ2-2; D gene uncertain. CDR1 and CDR2 from the germline V gene are SNHLY and FYNNEI. CDR3 size: 15 residues. Trimming pared 3 bases from V and 6 bases from J, leaving 14 bases between. Written as DNA, the CDR3 is TGTGCCAGCAGTGAGAGGTTTCTCCTCGCCGGGGAGCTGTTTTTT. Its protein is CASSERFLLAGELFF.

This chain connects TRBV15 to TRBJ2-7, with D unresolved. This CDR3 contains 13 residues. Per the germline V gene, CDR1 is LNHNV and CDR2 is YYDKDF (reference sequence). V dropped 1 base and J dropped 7 bases, with 11 bases sitting between them. CDR3 protein: CATSRGPESEQYF. The CDR3, as DNA: TGTGCCACCAGCAGAGGCCCTGAGTCGGAGCAGTACTTC.

This chain links TRBV11-2 with TRBJ2-6; TRBD2 is a possible D gene (6 bases). CDR3 length equals 16 residues. Trimming stripped 3 bases from V and 1 base from J, with 10 bases between. Germline loops: CDR1 SGHAT, CDR2 FQNNGV. CDR3 nucleotides: TGTGCCAGCAGCTTTAGCGGATCTTCTGGGGCCAACGTCCTGACTTTC. Translated, it gives CASSFSGSSGANVLTF.

The chain uses TRBV10-2 and TRBJ2-2; 14 bases align to TRBD2. This CDR3 spans 17 amino acids. The V and J ends lost 6 bases and 0 bases, in that order; junction bases with no gene match: 3. Per germline, CDR1 WSHSY and CDR2 SAAADI. CDR3 loop: CASSGLAGGSNTGELFF. In DNA form, the CDR3 reads TGCGCCAGCAGCGGACTAGCGGGGGGATCGAACACCGGGGAGCTGTTTTTT.

The chain couples TRBV19 to TRBJ2-3; TRBD2 matches at 12 bases. The trim removed 4 bases at V and 6 bases at J, leaving 8 bases unmatched. The CDR3 has 16 residues. Germline CDR1 LNHDA, CDR2 SQIVND (reference sequence). The chain's CDR3 is CASSKGLAGVGDTQYF. Written as DNA, the CDR3 is TGTGCCAGTAGTAAGGGACTAGCGGGTGTTGGGGATACGCAGTATTTT.

This clone was seen once. The J gene is TRBJ2-2, the V gene TRBV28; no firm D call. Germline values: CDR1 MDHEN, CDR2 SYDVKM. V lost 6 bases and J lost 6, with 11 bases in between. This CDR3 has 13 amino acids. The CDR3 reads CASSPPVPGELFF. The CDR3 DNA reads as TGTGCCAGCAGCCCCCCCGTACCCGGGGAGCTGTTTTTT.

The CDR3 DNA follows: TGTGCCAGCAGGCTAGCGGGAGCCCTCCAAGAGACCCAGTACTTC. It yields the protein CASRLAGALQETQYF. This chain connects TRBV6-1 to TRBJ2-5, with 10 bases that match TRBD2. Germline lookup yields CDR1 MNHNS and CDR2 SASEGT. The V gene end was trimmed by 6 bases and the J gene end by 1 base; junction bases not matched to a gene: 5. The CDR3 covers 15 residues.

This clone was seen a few times. The chain combines TRBV5-6 with TRBJ2-7; D is possibly TRBD1 (5 bases). V dropped 3 bases and J dropped 8 bases, with 9 bases sitting between them. Per the germline V gene, CDR1 is SGHDT and CDR2 is YYEEEE. This CDR3 region has 11 residues. Here the CDR3 reads CASSSQEQQYF. CDR3 coding DNA: TGTGCCAGCAGCTCACAGGAGCAGCAGTACTTC.

The chain employs TRBV10-3 and TRBJ2-3, with D tentatively TRBD1 (6 bases). Trimming took 4 bases from V and 3 from J, leaving 11 bases between them. Germline CDR1 is ENHRY and CDR2 is SYGVKD. The CDR3 totals 14 residues. DNA for the CDR3: TGTGCCATCAGTGTGACAGGAGAAACAGATACGCAGTATTTT. It encodes CAISVTGETDTQYF.

The chain employs TRBV7-9 and TRBJ1-1; a weak D match, TRBD1 (6 bases). The CDR3 is 14 amino acids. V dropped 5 bases and J dropped 10 bases, with 20 bases sitting between them. CDR1 SEHNR and CDR2 FQNEAQ come from the germline V gene (reference sequence). This CDR3 reads CASSEKRRGPGAFF. CDR3 nucleotides: TGTGCCAGCAGCGAAAAGCGACGGGGGCCGGGAGCTTTCTTT.

The J gene is TRBJ2-1, the V gene TRBV12-2; TRBD2 is taken as the D call from the table, unchecked against the DNA. TRBV12-2 has pseudogene status. The CDR3 loop spans 16 amino acids. CDR3 nucleotide sequence: TGTGCAAGTCGCTTAAATCTGGCGGGATGGGCCAATGAGCAGTTCTTC. Its protein product is CASRLNLAGWANEQFF.